The TCR beta chain under discussion was sequenced for a study of memory CD8 T cells in hepatitis C reinfection. About the study: Between 12 and 24 weeks after reinfection detection, late samples were drawn. Points from the study as a whole: With five donors, public clonotype conclusions could not be definitive.

CDR3 length: 16 amino acids. Losses at the gene ends were 0 bases for V and 4 bases for J; bases not matched to a gene: 7. In germline, CDR1 is SGHRS, CDR2 YFSETQ. On this clone: Its antigen is undetermined.

The time point is: late/post reinfection, 12 to 24 weeks after detection. The sorted cells went straight to TCR sequencing with no prior in vitro expansion. People who inject drugs from Montreal's HEPCO study were the donors. A couple of donors provided sorted CD3+ CD8+ CD45RO- naive CD8 T cells at all three reinfection time points. Sequencing was performed with immunoSEQ multiplex PCR; in TCRdb, only in-frame clones are kept and a portion is missing. The table lists around 45,000 clones, nearly 90% of them singletons. This receptor was taken from a man aged 18 to 30 with hepatitis C virus infection. The sample consisted of naive CD8+ T cells sorted from blood. J is TRBJ2-3 and V is TRBV5-1; the match to TRBD1 covers 8 bases. The CDR3 spells CASSLVQDRVADTQYF. In nucleotides, the CDR3 is TGCGCCAGCAGCTTGGTGCAGGACAGGGTGGCAGATACGCAGTATTTT.